Below, one T cell receptor beta chain is given with its context. Its specificity is not known. TCRdb reanalysed the 5' RACE reads using MiXCR and keeps one entry per CDR3 protein. Of fewer than 350,000 distinct CDR3 sequences listed, around 8% are singletons. This specimen comes from a study of T-cell memory formation after mild COVID-19. The overall study: Across donors, TCR clusters were largely donor specific.

The CDR3 totals 15 residues. The V and J ends lost 7 bases and 9 bases respectively, with 19 bases between them. Germline V gene sequence: CDR1 MNHEY, CDR2 SMNVEV (reference sequence). Notes on the study in general: SARS-CoV-2 specificity of second-wave clones peaking day 37 was unconfirmed. A second wave expanding day 15 to 37 was CD4+-biased; contracting clones were balanced. The study found contracting CD4+ clones mainly in CM and EM and contracting CD8+ clones in EMRA.

Sequenced sample: PBMCs or a T cell subset sorted from them (not recorded which). The chain joins TRBV27 to TRBJ1-6, with D unresolved. This receptor was obtained from a man between 18 and 35 years old who had mild COVID-19 (a few samples of this study predate the infection). Cell type and time point are not known. CDR3 residues: CASTLRPTAGSPLHF. The CDR3 DNA follows: TGTGCCAGCACCCTTCGACCGACCGCCGGTTCACCCCTCCACTTT.